The clone carrying this T cell receptor (beta chain) was found a few times. Its antigen is still unknown. This sample was taken from a study of T cells in Graves' hyperthyroidism and ophthalmopathy. RNA transcripts served as the template for amplifying TCR beta CDR3 regions. Using the HTBI primer set, a first-round RT-PCR was run on the TCR CDR3. From the multiplex PCR reads, TCRdb called clonotypes with MiXCR, one entry per CDR3 protein. The sample yields fewer than 650,000 distinct CDR3 sequences, about 46% seen once. Uncontrolled infection, other autoimmune disease, pregnancy or lactation excluded patients. Germline V gene data show CDR1 as SEHNR and CDR2 as FQNEAQ (reference sequence). The CDR3 is 14 amino acids. The germline V and J ends were trimmed by 2 bases and 1 base, with 8 bases remaining between them. Study results and caveats: Blood also carried most thyroid clonotypes expanded above 0.001. A median about 7 months before onset, the model predicted ophthalmopathy. A model of 13 V-J features distinguished ophthalmopathy from stable hyperthyroidism.

The sequence derives from an adult woman with Graves' disease, either hyperthyroidism or ophthalmopathy (not recorded which). The chain uses TRBV7-9 and TRBJ1-1; D gene unclear. Sequencing used peripheral blood or thyroid tissue (not recorded which). In DNA form, the CDR3 reads TGTGCCAGCAGCTTACTCCAGAAGAACACTGAAGCTTTCTTT. Translating it yields CASSLLQKNTEAFF.